The clone carrying this TCR beta chain has at least ten counts. Its target is unknown. The source of the sample is a study of T cells in Graves' hyperthyroidism and ophthalmopathy. Study conclusions and caveats: From stable hyperthyroidism, ophthalmopathy was set apart by a 13 V-J model. Among clonotypes expanded in thyroid above 0.001, most were also found in blood.

Hyperthyroidism patients were newly diagnosed, had disease duration under 2 months, and were aged 18 to 65 years. Orbital computed tomography, thyroid ultrasound, serum thyroxine and TRAb, and clinical symptoms together informed the diagnoses. Researchers took RNA transcripts and amplified the TCR beta CDR3 regions from them. The primer set for the first-round RT-PCR of the TCR CDR3 was HTBI. TCRdb re-called the multiplex PCR reads with MiXCR, one entry per CDR3 protein. The table includes roughly 740,000 distinct CDR3 sequences, about 16% detected once. The CDR3 loop spans 15 amino acids. CDR1 and CDR2 from the germline V gene are MNHNS and SASEGT. Deletions cut 6 bases from V and 0 bases from J, with 15 bases between.

The clonotype was recovered from a man aged 18 to 30 with Graves' hyperthyroidism. The chain carries TRBV6-1 and TRBJ2-7; TRBD1 might be the D (5 bases). The sample comprised blood. CDR3 region: CASREPGHSSYEQYF. The CDR3 nucleotides read TGTGCCAGCAGAGAACCAGGACATAGCTCCTACGAGCAGTACTTC.